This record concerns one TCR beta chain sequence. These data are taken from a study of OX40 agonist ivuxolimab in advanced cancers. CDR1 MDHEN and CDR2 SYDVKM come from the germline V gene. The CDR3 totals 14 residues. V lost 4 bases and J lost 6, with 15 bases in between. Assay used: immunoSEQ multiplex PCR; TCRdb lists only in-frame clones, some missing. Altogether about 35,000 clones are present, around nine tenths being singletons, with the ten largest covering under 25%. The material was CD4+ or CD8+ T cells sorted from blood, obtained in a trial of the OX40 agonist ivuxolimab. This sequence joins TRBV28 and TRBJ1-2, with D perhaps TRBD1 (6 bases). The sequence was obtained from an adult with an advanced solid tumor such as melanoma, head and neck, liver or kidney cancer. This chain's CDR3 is CASSSPRGFHGYTF. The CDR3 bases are TGTGCCAGCAGTTCGCCTAGGGGGTTTCATGGCTACACCTTC.